Detailed here is one T cell receptor beta chain. What it binds is not known. The sample is drawn from a study of T-cell memory formation after mild COVID-19. Study at large: Each donor largely had its own TCR clusters.

Notes on the study in general: Clones shrinking between day 15 and 85 showed a balanced CD4/CD8 split, and those that grew later tilted toward CD4+.

Constant-segment primers and 5'RACE yielded cDNA libraries for TCR alpha and TCR beta, each carrying sample barcodes and UMIs. A single record per CDR3 protein comes from TCRdb applying MiXCR to the 5' RACE reads. The sample has under 250,000 distinct CDR3 sequences, roughly a tenth seen once; the top ten hold approximately 2.8%. Trimming at V came to 8 bases and at J to 4 bases, leaving 5 bases not matched to a gene. The CDR3 covers 14 residues. The V gene's germline CDR1 is KGHDR and CDR2 SFDVKD. Specimen: PBMCs or a T cell subset sorted from them (not recorded which). This receptor was identified in a man between 18 and 35 years old who had mild COVID-19 (a few samples of this study predate the infection). Cell type and time point are not known. The gene calls are TRBV24-1 and TRBJ1-1; 11 bases are shared with TRBD1. CDR3 sequence reads: CATKTGQGATEAFF. In DNA form, the CDR3 reads TGTGCCACCAAGACCGGACAGGGGGCCACTGAAGCTTTCTTT.